Given below is one T cell receptor beta chain in context. This entry comes from a study of CD8 T cells in Susac syndrome. Random hexamers served to reverse transcribe roughly 0.45 to 1 ug RNA. Across 54 Vbeta and 13 Jbeta, TCR beta CDR3 was amplified with immunoSEQ multiplex PCR. MiXCR, applied by TCRdb to the immunoSEQ multiplex PCR reads, yields one record per CDR3 protein. The sample has 150,000 to 200,000 distinct CDR3 sequences; approximately 93% are singletons. Purification of the CD8+ and CD4+ T cells relied on negative isolation, and TEMRA cells underwent FACS enrichment. This receptor was identified in a human donor with multiple sclerosis. Sequencing was carried out using CD4+ T cells from PBMCs.

The CDR3 is CSVQGLPYGYTF. The CDR3 coding sequence is TGCAGCGTTCAGGGACTTCCCTATGGCTACACCTTC. The V gene is TRBV29-1, the J gene TRBJ1-2; perhaps TRBD1 as D (5 bases). Germline V CDR1 and CDR2: SQVTM, ANQGSEA. This CDR3 contains 12 residues. V lost 5 bases to trimming and J lost 4 bases, with 11 bases between them.